These 31 T cell receptor beta chains came from one sample sequenced in a study of T cell responses to AZD1222 COVID-19 vaccine. The protocol was immunoSEQ multiplex PCR, while the TCRdb copy is restricted to in-frame clones and leaves out a portion. The data show some 90,000 clones, under 95% seen once. The sample in question was peripheral blood, obtained on day 0 of MenACWY control vaccination. These receptors all stem from an adult in good health.

The chain uses TRBV9 and TRBJ2-7; D perhaps matches TRBD1 (5 bases). Per germline, CDR1 SGDLS and CDR2 YYNGEE. The V end was cut by 0 bases, the J end by 0 bases, with 13 bases between. The CDR3 extends over 16 amino acids. The CDR3 is CASSVDPGMFSYEQYF. CDR3 sequence (DNA): TGTGCCAGCAGCGTAGATCCAGGGATGTTCTCCTACGAGCAGTACTTC.

This clone appeared once. This chain connects TRBV5-6 to TRBJ2-7; TRBD1 matches 10 bases. The CDR3 totals 16 residues. Germline CDR1 reads SGHDT; CDR2 reads YYEEEE. Trimming removed 2 bases from V and 2 bases from J; junction bases left unmatched: 7. This CDR3 reads CASSFRDRGPTYEQYF. The CDR3 DNA follows: TGTGCCAGCAGCTTCCGGGACAGGGGTCCGACCTACGAGCAGTACTTC.

The rearrangement links TRBV6-5 to TRBJ1-1; 7 nucleotides match TRBD1. CDR1 MNHEY and CDR2 SVGAGI come from the germline V gene. The length of the CDR3 is 15 residues. V gave up 6 bases and J gave up 4 bases; unmatched junction bases: 11. The CDR3 sequence: CASRFRNRGSTEAFF. The CDR3 nucleotides are TGTGCCAGCAGATTCCGAAACAGGGGCAGCACTGAAGCTTTCTTT.

The chain uses TRBV19 and TRBJ1-4; 9 positions agree with TRBD1. The CDR3 is 15 residues long. Germline V CDR1 and CDR2: LNHDA, SQIVND (reference sequence). V gave up 6 bases and J gave up 2 bases; unmatched junction bases: 4. The CDR3 loop is CASRYRGPTNEKLFF. The CDR3 DNA follows: TGTGCCAGTAGATACAGGGGGCCTACTAATGAAAAACTGTTTTTT.

This chain links TRBV5-1 with TRBJ1-1; D not certain. The CDR3 has 14 amino acids. Deletions cut 2 bases from V and 4 bases from J, with 12 bases between. In germline, CDR1 is SGHRS, CDR2 YFSETQ. The CDR3 is CASSFRGLSTEAFF. CDR3 coding DNA: TGCGCCAGCAGCTTTCGGGGTTTGAGCACTGAAGCTTTCTTT.

In DNA form, the CDR3 reads TGCGCCAGCAGTACACAGGGGTTCAATGAGCAGTTCTTC. Amino acid sequence: CASSTQGFNEQFF. V usage is TRBV5-1 and J usage is TRBJ2-1, with 7 bases matching TRBD1. J lost 6 bases, V lost 5 bases, and 5 bases had no gene match. CDR3 size: 13 residues. The germline CDR1 and CDR2 sequences are SGHRS and YFSETQ.

V and J are TRBV2 and TRBJ1-2; the D is unclear. Per germline, CDR1 SNHLY and CDR2 FYNNEI. The CDR3 length is 15 residues. V was cut by 4 bases and J by 0 bases, with 12 bases left in between. The CDR3 sequence: CASSVRSLANYGYTF. CDR3 nucleotides: TGTGCCAGCAGTGTCAGAAGCTTAGCTAACTATGGCTACACCTTC.

The V gene is TRBV5-1, the J gene TRBJ2-3, with no clear D. This CDR3 is built from 13 residues. Germline CDR1 and CDR2: SGHRS and YFSETQ. V gave up 3 bases and J gave up 2 bases, with 7 bases separating them. The CDR3 coding sequence is TGCGCCAGCAGCTCTACCTCCACAGATACGCAGTATTTT. Its translation: CASSSTSTDTQYF.

The J gene is TRBJ2-2, the V gene TRBV10-3; D is ambiguous. This CDR3 region has 14 residues. The V gene's germline CDR1 is ENHRY and CDR2 SYGVKD. The V end was cut by 4 bases, the J end by 1 base, with 7 bases between. The DNA for the CDR3 is TGTGCCATCAGTGGCCCAGTGAACACCGGGGAGCTGTTTTTT. Translating gives CAISGPVNTGELFF.

The chain links TRBV15 to TRBJ1-4, with a tentative D call TRBD1 (5 bases). V was pared by 5 bases and J by 1 base, with 11 bases between. Germline CDR1 and CDR2: LNHNV and YYDKDF (reference sequence). CDR3 length: 15 residues. The CDR3, as DNA: TGTGCCACCAGCGGTCGGGGGGGAACTAATGAAAAACTGTTTTTT. It yields the protein CATSGRGGTNEKLFF.

A single count supports this clone. The CDR3 sequence is CASSLALGGSGNTIYF. The CDR3 DNA reads as TGTGCCAGCAGCTTAGCGCTGGGGGGCTCTGGAAACACCATATATTTT. The chain uses TRBV7-8 and TRBJ1-3; D is possibly TRBD1 (5 bases). Trimming left V 0 bases short and J 0 bases short, with 9 bases between. Germline CDR1 and CDR2: SGHVS and FQNEAQ. The length of the CDR3 is 16 residues. The complete variable domain, with remaining parts taken from reference TRBV7-8 and TRBJ1-3, reads GAGVSQSPRYKVAKRGQDVALRCDPISGHVSLFWYQQALGQGPEFLTYFQNEAQLDKSGLPSDRFFAERPEGSVSTLKIQRTQQEDSAVYLCASSLALGGSGNTIYFGEGSWLTVV.

CDR3 DNA sequence: TGTGCCAGCAGCCAGTTGCGGGACACCTACAATGAGCAGTTCTTC. This codes for CASSQLRDTYNEQFF. The chain carries TRBV7-9 and TRBJ2-1; D might be TRBD1 or TRBD2, each matching 6 bases. From germline, CDR1 is SEHNR and CDR2 FQNEAQ (reference sequence). V lost 5 bases to trimming and J lost 2 bases, with 13 bases between them. This CDR3 is built from 15 residues.

This chain joins TRBV5-1 and TRBJ2-7; no firm D call. Trimming shortened V by 4 bases and J by 0 bases, and 17 bases separated the two germline ends. The CDR3 extends over 16 amino acids. Per the germline V gene, CDR1 is SGHRS and CDR2 is YFSETQ. CDR3 nucleotides: TGCGCCAGCAGCCTCGGCCCTGGCCTCACCTCCTACGAGCAGTACTTC. This gives the protein CASSLGPGLTSYEQYF.

The rearrangement links TRBV6-5 to TRBJ2-7, with 9 bases lining up with TRBD2. V was clipped by 7 bases and J by 0 bases; unmatched bases: 4. CDR1 and CDR2 (germline): MNHEY, SVGAGI. The CDR3 extends over 14 amino acids. Here the CDR3 reads CASKPSGTSYEQYF. The CDR3 coding sequence is TGTGCCAGCAAACCTAGCGGGACCTCCTACGAGCAGTACTTC.

The chain links TRBV6-8 to TRBJ2-5, with D perhaps given as TRBD1 or TRBD2 (5 bases each). Germline V gene lookup returns CDR1 MNHGY and CDR2 SAAAGT. Trimming removed 6 bases at V and 4 bases at J, with 21 bases between. The CDR3 length is 16 residues. The CDR3 is CASRGRRFELGETQYF. Written as DNA, the CDR3 is TGTGCCAGCAGGGGACGTCGTTTCGAGTTAGGAGAGACCCAGTACTTC.

V usage is TRBV6-5 and J usage is TRBJ1-2, with TRBD1 identical over 8 bases. The V and J ends lost 0 bases and 8 bases, in that order; junction bases with no gene match: 8. In germline, CDR1 is MNHEY, CDR2 SVGAGI. CDR3 length: 15 residues. The chain's CDR3 is CASSYSPGTGGGYTF. CDR3 nucleotides: TGTGCCAGCAGTTACTCGCCCGGGACAGGCGGCGGCTACACCTTC.

This chain links TRBV6-5 with TRBJ1-1; D might be TRBD1 (6 bases). V shed 5 bases and J shed 8 bases, with 15 bases lying between them. The length of the CDR3 is 13 residues. Germline CDR1 reads MNHEY; CDR2 reads SVGAGI. DNA for the CDR3: TGTGCCAGCAGTAGAACGCGGCAGGGGGAAGCTTTCTTT. It codes for CASSRTRQGEAFF.

The V and J genes are TRBV11-2 and TRBJ1-1; unclear D gene. Germline V gene sequence: CDR1 SGHAT, CDR2 FQNNGV. V dropped 0 bases and J dropped 7 bases, with 12 bases sitting between them. The length of the CDR3 is 14 residues. The CDR3 reads CASSLESGAYEAFF. The CDR3 DNA follows: TGTGCCAGCAGCTTAGAGTCAGGAGCGTATGAAGCTTTCTTT.

The V and J genes are TRBV6-5 and TRBJ1-1; TRBD1 matches at 7 bases. In germline, CDR1 is MNHEY, CDR2 SVGAGI. V trimming: 6 bases; J trimming: 5 bases; junction bases outside the gene matches: 9. This CDR3 has 14 residues. The CDR3 spells CASRAQGRGTEAFF. As DNA, the CDR3 is TGTGCCAGCAGGGCACAGGGGCGAGGGACTGAAGCTTTCTTT.

This clone was seen a single time. The chain couples TRBV6-5 to TRBJ1-3; D gene ambiguous. From germline, CDR1 is MNHEY and CDR2 SVGAGI. CDR3 size: 12 residues. Trimming pared 6 bases from V and 2 bases from J, leaving 5 bases between. The chain's CDR3 is CASSPTGNTIYF. As DNA, the CDR3 is TGTGCCAGCAGCCCGACTGGAAACACCATATATTTT.

The chain carries TRBV5-1 and TRBJ2-5; D ambiguous. V lost 2 bases, J lost 7 bases, and 18 bases lay in between. Germline values: CDR1 SGHRS, CDR2 YFSETQ. The CDR3 is 15 residues long. The CDR3 is CASSLSAQWPGTQYF. In DNA, the CDR3 is TGCGCCAGCAGCTTATCCGCACAGTGGCCGGGGACCCAGTACTTC.

The chain carries TRBV28 and TRBJ2-5; 8 bases map to TRBD2. The germline gives CDR1 MDHEN, CDR2 SYDVKM. There are 15 residues in the CDR3. The J segment lost 5 bases and the V segment lost 2 bases, leaving 7 bases of the junction unmatched. The CDR3 region has the DNA TGTGCCAGCAGTTTACCCGGGACTAGGACGGAGACCCAGTACTTC. Its protein is CASSLPGTRTETQYF. The full variable domain, completed using reference TRBV28 and TRBJ2-5, is DVKVTQSSRYLVKRTGEKVFLECVQDMDHENMFWYRQDPGLGLRLIYFSYDVKMKEKGDIPEGYSVSREKKERFSLILESASTNQTSMYLCASSLPGTRTETQYFGPGTRLLVL.

The V call is TRBV6-5, the J call TRBJ1-3, with D possibly matching TRBD1 (5 bases). Germline V gene sequence: CDR1 MNHEY, CDR2 SVGAGI. CDR3 size: 16 residues. The ends were cut back, 0 bases at V and 2 bases at J, with 11 bases in the middle. The CDR3 here is CASSYSLLGAGNTIYF. The CDR3 DNA follows: TGTGCCAGCAGTTACTCGCTTCTAGGGGCTGGAAACACCATATATTTT.

V gene TRBV27 combines with J gene TRBJ2-5, with D maybe TRBD2 (6 bases). This CDR3 comprises 14 residues. V was pared by 4 bases and J by 4 bases, with 13 bases between. Germline V lookup: CDR1 MNHEY, CDR2 SMNVEV (reference sequence). This CDR3 is CASSSGLWAETQYF. The CDR3 nucleotides are TGTGCCAGCAGTTCCGGACTATGGGCAGAGACCCAGTACTTC.

The genes are TRBV6-5 and TRBJ1-4, with 9 bases fitting TRBD1. This CDR3 contains 15 residues. V shed 5 bases and J 3 bases; nucleotides not matched to a gene: 4. The germline CDR1 and CDR2 sequences are MNHEY and SVGAGI. The CDR3 DNA is TGTGCCAGCAGTAAACAGGGGGCGGCTAATGAAAAACTGTTTTTT. Its translation: CASSKQGAANEKLFF.

V usage is TRBV5-1 and J usage is TRBJ2-2, with D possibly called TRBD1 or TRBD2 (6 bases each). From germline, CDR1 is SGHRS and CDR2 YFSETQ. The CDR3 runs to 16 residues. Trimming cost V 0 bases and J 0 bases, with 9 bases left between them. CDR3 nucleotides: TGCGCCAGCAGCTTGGTGGGGGGCGCGAACACCGGGGAGCTGTTTTTT. Encoded protein: CASSLVGGANTGELFF. The complete variable domain, with remaining parts taken from reference TRBV5-1 and TRBJ2-2, reads KAGVTQTPRYLIKTRGQQVTLSCSPISGHRSVSWYQQTPGQGLQFLFEYFSETQRNKGNFPGRFSGRQFSNSRSEMNVSTLELGDSALYLCASSLVGGANTGELFFGEGSRLTVL.

This clone was seen more than once but under ten times. The genes are TRBV2 and TRBJ2-2, with D tentatively TRBD1 or TRBD2 (6 bases each). Trimming removed 0 bases at V and 3 bases at J, with 8 bases between. The CDR3 sequence is 15 residues long. The germline V gene has CDR1 SNHLY and CDR2 FYNNEI. The CDR3 sequence is CASSEAGGDTGELFF. The CDR3, as DNA: TGTGCCAGCAGTGAAGCGGGGGGCGACACCGGGGAGCTGTTTTTT.

This rearrangement joins TRBV10-2 to TRBJ2-5; TRBD1 is a possible D gene (6 bases). V shed 2 bases and J shed 6 bases, with 28 bases lying between them. This CDR3 contains 19 residues. The germline V gene has CDR1 WSHSY and CDR2 SAAADI. DNA for the CDR3: TGCGCCAGCAGTGAGAGCCGGACGAAGGGGGATTCGGGGAGAAAGACCCAGTACTTC. Its translation: CASSESRTKGDSGRKTQYF.

The rearrangement joins TRBV7-6 to TRBJ2-2; D is ambiguous. The CDR3 has 15 amino acids. Germline-derived CDR1 and CDR2 are SGHVS and FNYEAQ. Trimming pared 5 bases from V and 0 bases from J, leaving 10 bases between. The chain's CDR3 is CASSPRLTNTGELFF. CDR3 DNA: TGTGCCAGCAGCCCAAGGTTAACGAACACCGGGGAGCTGTTTTTT.

This chain uses TRBV28 with TRBJ1-1, with TRBD1 matching over 10 bases. Germline assignment: CDR1 MDHEN and CDR2 SYDVKM. The CDR3 runs 16 residues. The J segment lost 4 bases and the V segment lost 6 bases, leaving 11 bases of the junction unmatched. The CDR3 nucleotides are TGTGCCAGCAGGAAGCCGGGACAGGGGATAGGCACTGAAGCTTTCTTT. Protein: CASRKPGQGIGTEAFF.

CDR3 region: CASSIRQGADTQYF. The CDR3 DNA reads TGTGCCAGCAGTATTAGACAGGGGGCAGATACGCAGTATTTT. The chain employs TRBV28 and TRBJ2-3, with 9 nucleotides matching TRBD1. The junction had 4 bases not matched to a gene; V was cut back by 5 bases and J by 4 bases. The germline CDR1 and CDR2 sequences are MDHEN and SYDVKM. This CDR3 region has 14 residues.